The 21 T cell receptor beta chains in this list originate from one sample, sequenced in a study of vaccination and CD4 T cells after COVID-19. An Oncomine TCR Beta short-read assay was used to sequence the DNA from cultured CD4+ T cells. TCRdb re-called the PCR reads with MiXCR, one entry per CDR3 protein. The sample contains 11,000 to 15,000 distinct CDR3 sequences, 43% of which appear only once. Their target antigens are unknown. Treatment in this sample: approximately 9-day PBMC culture with coronavirus spike peptide pools or control peptides (ViraFEST assay). Sequenced material: CD4+ T cells from blood, cultured in vitro. The receptors come from a human donor who had recovered from COVID-19.

The chain carries TRBV20-1 and TRBJ1-1; 8 bases match TRBD1. Germline-derived CDR1 and CDR2 are DFQATT and SNEGSKA (reference sequence). Unmatched junction bases numbered 7, after V lost 0 bases and J lost 7 bases. CDR3 length equals 14 residues. In DNA form, the CDR3 reads TGCAGTGCTAGAGATTGGGGACAGGCCTATGAAGCTTTCTTT. This translates into CSARDWGQAYEAFF.

The chain couples TRBV6-1 to TRBJ1-6; D is uncertain. The germline V gene has CDR1 MNHNS and CDR2 SASEGT. The CDR3 consists of 15 residues. Trimming left V 7 bases short and J 4 bases short, with 14 bases between. In nucleotides, the CDR3 is TGTGCCAGCACCCCAGACCTGGATTATAATTCACCCCTCCACTTT. Protein: CASTPDLDYNSPLHF.

This rearrangement joins TRBV6-2 or TRBV6-3 to TRBJ2-5; possible D gene TRBD1, 5 bases. V lost 5 bases to trimming and J lost 5 bases, with 18 bases between them. Germline assignment: CDR1 MNHEY and CDR2 SVGEGT. The CDR3 length is 15 residues. In DNA, the CDR3 is TGTGCCAGCAGTCCAGGCCAGGGTGGTCTTGAGACCCAGTACTTC. Translation gives CASSPGQGGLETQYF.

V gene TRBV20-1 combines with J gene TRBJ2-7, with unresolved D. Trimming removed 5 bases at V and 4 bases at J, with 12 bases between. CDR1 and CDR2 (germline): DFQATT, SNEGSKA (reference sequence). The CDR3 loop spans 12 amino acids. The CDR3 sequence is CSAQDGTYEQYF. CDR3 coding DNA: TGCAGTGCTCAGGACGGCACGTACGAGCAGTACTTC.

CDR3 sequence reads: CSATWAGRTEAFF. The DNA for the CDR3 is TGCAGTGCCACGTGGGCTGGGCGCACTGAAGCTTTCTTT. The chain combines TRBV20-1 with TRBJ1-1; D remains ambiguous. Trimming took off 6 bases at V and 4 bases at J, with 15 bases between the two ends. Germline CDR1 DFQATT, CDR2 SNEGSKA (reference sequence). This CDR3 is 13 amino acids long.

A few counts support this clonotype. This chain joins TRBV5-4 and TRBJ1-2, with D unclear. This CDR3 spans 13 amino acids. V was clipped by 0 bases and J by 2 bases, with 5 bases between them. The germline gives CDR1 SGHNT, CDR2 YYREEE (reference sequence). The CDR3 loop reads CASSLGGNYGYTF. The CDR3 DNA follows: TGTGCCAGCAGCTTGGGTGGGAACTATGGCTACACCTTC.

This chain links TRBV7-2 with TRBJ1-6, with D possibly matching TRBD1 (5 bases). Germline CDR1 and CDR2: SGHTA and FQGNSA. This CDR3 region has 13 residues. Trimming pared 5 bases from V and 7 bases from J, leaving 9 bases between. The DNA for the CDR3 is TGTGCCAGCAGCGGCCGGGGGAATTCACCCCTCCACTTT. Residues: CASSGRGNSPLHF.

The table lists this clonotype with a few counts. The chain uses TRBV20-1 and TRBJ2-5, with D perhaps TRBD1 (6 bases). V gave up 7 bases and J gave up 4 bases, with 31 bases separating them. There are 18 residues in the CDR3. Germline loops: CDR1 DFQATT, CDR2 SNEGSKA (reference sequence). CDR3 loop: CSGLATRGSVASPETQYF. The DNA of the CDR3 is TGCAGTGGCCTTGCTACAAGGGGGTCCGTGGCGTCACCAGAGACCCAGTACTTC.

In DNA form, the CDR3 reads TGTGCCAGCTCACCGGTAGTTTCGGGGCAGAGGGACACTGAAGCTTTCTTT. This codes for CASSPVVSGQRDTEAFF. V usage is TRBV18 and J usage is TRBJ1-1, with TRBD1 as a possible D gene (5 bases). The CDR3 has 17 amino acids. Germline V gene lookup returns CDR1 KGHSH and CDR2 LQKENI. Trimming removed 3 bases at V and 3 bases at J, with 20 bases between.

This clonotype was seen a single time. The chain joins TRBV7-2 to TRBJ1-1, with D perhaps matching TRBD1 (6 bases). CDR1 is SGHTA, CDR2 FQGNSA, per germline. Trimming shortened V by 1 base and J by 5 bases, and 14 bases separated the two germline ends. CDR3 length: 15 residues. CDR3 DNA sequence: TGTGCCAGCAGCTTAGTAACGGGGGGGCCGACTGAAGCTTTCTTT. It specifies CASSLVTGGPTEAFF.

As for this clonotype: At one boundary the junction diverges from the germline segment, which might be a read error. The chain uses TRBV10-3 and TRBJ2-3, with 7 bases matching TRBD2. The CDR3 runs to 14 residues. Germline CDR1 is ENHRY and CDR2 is SYGVKD. CDR3 coding DNA: TGTGCCATCAGTGCACCGACTAGCATAGATACGCAGTATTTT. It is translated as CAISAPTSIDTQYF.

Details on this clonotype: The junction departs from the called germline gene at one end, perhaps through a read error. This chain links TRBV7-7 with TRBJ2-5; TRBD2 agrees at 13 bases. CDR1 and CDR2 from the germline V gene are SSHAT and FNYEAQ (reference sequence). The CDR3 is made up of 16 amino acids. DNA for the CDR3: TGTGCTAGCAGCCGGGGACTAGCGGGGCCCCAAGAGACCCAGTACTTC. It yields the protein CASSRGLAGPQETQYF.

The V call is TRBV7-2, the J call TRBJ2-3; D gene uncertain. V lost 3 bases and J 2 bases, leaving 9 bases between the germline ends. The length of the CDR3 is 14 residues. Germline loops: CDR1 SGHTA, CDR2 FQGNSA. The CDR3 nucleotides are TGTGCCAGCAGCTTGAGGCTACTCACAGATACGCAGTATTTT. Its translation: CASSLRLLTDTQYF. The full variable domain, rest sourced from reference TRBV7-2 and TRBJ2-3, is GAGVSQSPSNKVTEKGKDVELRCDPISGHTALYWYRQSLGQGLEFLIYFQGNSAPDKSGLPSDRFSAERTGGSVSTLTIQRTQQEDSAVYLCASSLRLLTDTQYFGPGTRLTVL.

The genes are TRBV20-1 and TRBJ1-2, with a tentative D call TRBD1 (6 bases). V was trimmed by 7 bases and J by 3 bases, leaving 9 bases between them. CDR3 length: 11 amino acids. Germline V CDR1 and CDR2: DFQATT, SNEGSKA (reference sequence). For the CDR3, the DNA is TGCAGTGTAAGACAGGACTATGGCTACACCTTC. It codes for CSVRQDYGYTF.

A few counts support this clonotype. This sequence joins TRBV11-2 and TRBJ2-3; 8 bases fit TRBD2. Germline-derived CDR1 and CDR2 are SGHAT and FQNNGV. J gave up 8 bases and V 8 bases, and 12 bases lay outside the gene matches. CDR3 length equals 14 residues. CDR3 loop: CASSHPGGHGTQYF. In DNA, the CDR3 is TGTGCCAGCTCCCACCCGGGGGGGCATGGTACGCAGTATTTT.

The rearrangement links TRBV30 to TRBJ2-7, with D unclear. The CDR3 runs to 11 residues. Trimming removed 2 bases at V and 4 bases at J, with 6 bases between. The germline gives CDR1 GTSNPN, CDR2 SVGIG (reference sequence). The CDR3 DNA reads as TGTGCCTGGAGTTCACCATACGAGCAGTACTTC. Amino acids: CAWSSPYEQYF.

This chain links TRBV12-3 or TRBV12-4 with TRBJ1-2, with 8 bases that match TRBD1. The length of the CDR3 is 15 residues. Unmatched junction bases numbered 10, after V lost 6 bases and J lost 4 bases. The CDR3 DNA follows: TGTGCCAGCAGCCCCGGGGACAGGCGGAGCTATGGCTACACCTTC. Translating gives CASSPGDRRSYGYTF.

This clonotype was counted only a few times. V usage is TRBV7-2 and J usage is TRBJ1-2; unclear D gene. V lost 0 bases, J lost 8 bases, and 10 bases lay in between. The CDR3 spans 13 residues. Germline V lookup: CDR1 SGHTA, CDR2 FQGNSA. The CDR3 here is CASSLANAAGYTF. The CDR3 region has the DNA TGTGCCAGCAGCTTAGCGAACGCCGCCGGCTACACCTTC. Together with reference TRBV7-2 and TRBJ1-2, the CDR3 gives the full variable domain: GAGVSQSPSNKVTEKGKDVELRCDPISGHTALYWYRQSLGQGLEFLIYFQGNSAPDKSGLPSDRFSAERTGGSVSTLTIQRTQQEDSAVYLCASSLANAAGYTFGSGTRLTVV.

The chain employs TRBV9 and TRBJ1-2; tentatively, D is TRBD1 (6 bases). Trimming stripped 2 bases from V and 5 bases from J, with 19 bases between. The CDR3 contains 16 residues. Germline lookup yields CDR1 SGDLS and CDR2 YYNGEE. The CDR3 spells CASSVESGEPQYGYTF. As DNA, the CDR3 is TGTGCCAGCAGCGTGGAATCAGGGGAACCCCAATATGGCTACACCTTC.

The CDR3 loop reads CASNSRGEPSGNTIYF. The CDR3 region has the DNA TGTGCCAGTAACTCCCGCGGCGAGCCCTCTGGAAACACCATATATTTT. This sequence joins TRBV19 and TRBJ1-3; D unresolved. V lost 7 bases and J lost 0, with 16 bases in between. From germline, CDR1 is LNHDA and CDR2 SQIVND (reference sequence). The CDR3 length is 16 residues.

In this sample, this clonotype turned up a few times. The V and J genes are TRBV10-1 and TRBJ2-2; 8 bases map to TRBD1. V shed 4 bases and J 5 bases; nucleotides not matched to a gene: 3. This CDR3 region has 14 residues. The germline gives CDR1 WNHNN, CDR2 SYGVQD (reference sequence). In DNA, the CDR3 is TGCGCCAGCAGTGCGAGACAGGGGACCGGGGAGCTGTTTTTT. Amino acids: CASSARQGTGELFF.